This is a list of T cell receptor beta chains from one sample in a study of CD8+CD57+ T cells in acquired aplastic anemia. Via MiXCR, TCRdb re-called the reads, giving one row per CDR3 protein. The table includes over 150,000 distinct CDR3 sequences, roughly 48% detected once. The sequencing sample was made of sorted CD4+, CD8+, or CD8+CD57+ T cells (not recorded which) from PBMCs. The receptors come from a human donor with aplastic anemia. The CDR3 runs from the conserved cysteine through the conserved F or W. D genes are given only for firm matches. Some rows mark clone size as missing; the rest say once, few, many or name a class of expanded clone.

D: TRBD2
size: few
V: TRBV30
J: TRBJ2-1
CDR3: CAWSLLLAGVNEQFF
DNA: TGTGCCTGGAGCCTCTTGTTAGCGGGAGTCAATGAGCAGTTCTTC

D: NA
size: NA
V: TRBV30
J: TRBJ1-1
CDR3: CAWSRGGMNTEAFF
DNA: TGTGCCTGGAGCAGGGGCGGGATGAACACTGAAGCTTTCTTT

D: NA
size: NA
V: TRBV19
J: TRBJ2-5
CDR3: CASSSSGTPLQETQYF
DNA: TGTGCCAGTAGTTCCTCCGGGACACCCCTTCAAGAGACCCAGTACTTC

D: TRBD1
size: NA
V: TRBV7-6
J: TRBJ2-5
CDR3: CASSQGQQETQYF
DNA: TGTGCCAGCAGCCAGGGACAGCAAGAGACCCAGTACTTC

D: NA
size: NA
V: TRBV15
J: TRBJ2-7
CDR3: CATSRDSGYPPYEQYF
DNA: TGTGCCACCAGCAGAGATTCCGGGTATCCTCCCTACGAGCAGTACTTC

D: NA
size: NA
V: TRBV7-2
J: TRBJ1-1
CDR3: CASSLLGVTEAFF
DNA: TGTGCCAGCAGCTTGTTAGGGGTTACTGAAGCTTTCTTT

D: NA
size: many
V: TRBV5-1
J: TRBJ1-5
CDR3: CASRGDLGQPQHF
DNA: TGCGCCAGCAGGGGGGACCTGGGGCAGCCCCAGCATTTT

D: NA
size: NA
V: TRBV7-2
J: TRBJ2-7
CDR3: CASSFSGAYEQYF
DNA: TGTGCCAGCAGCTTCTCGGGGGCCTACGAGCAGTACTTC

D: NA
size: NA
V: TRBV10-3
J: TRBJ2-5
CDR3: CAISESRETQYF
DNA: TGTGCCATCAGTGAGTCGCGGGAGACCCAGTACTTC

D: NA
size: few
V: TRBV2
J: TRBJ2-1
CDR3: CASRLLGGYNEQFF
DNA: TGTGCCAGCAGACTGCTAGGGGGGTACAATGAGCAGTTCTTC

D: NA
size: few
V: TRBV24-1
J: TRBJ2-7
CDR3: CATSLGGKYEQYF
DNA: TGTGCCACCAGTCTCGGGGGAAAATACGAGCAGTACTTC

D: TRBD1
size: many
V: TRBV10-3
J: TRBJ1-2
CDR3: CAISTGVGDGYTF
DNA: TGTGCCATCAGTACAGGGGTCGGGGATGGCTACACCTTC

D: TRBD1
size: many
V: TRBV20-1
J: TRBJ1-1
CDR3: CSARAPGGAFF
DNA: TGCAGTGCTAGAGCCCCAGGGGGAGCTTTCTTT

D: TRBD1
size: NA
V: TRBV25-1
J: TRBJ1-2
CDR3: CASSDRDRDGYTF
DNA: TGTGCCAGCAGTGACCGGGACAGGGATGGCTACACCTTC

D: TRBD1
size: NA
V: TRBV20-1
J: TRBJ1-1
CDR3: CSARDRWQGVGNTEAFF
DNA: TGCAGTGCTAGAGATCGCTGGCAGGGGGTCGGAAACACTGAAGCTTTCTTT

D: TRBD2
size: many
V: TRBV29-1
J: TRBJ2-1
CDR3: CSVTGDYYNEQFF
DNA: TGCAGCGTGACGGGGGACTATTACAATGAGCAGTTCTTC

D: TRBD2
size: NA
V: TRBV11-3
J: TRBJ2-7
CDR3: CASSSRGVGQYF
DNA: TGTGCCAGCAGCTCGCGGGGGGTGGGGCAGTACTTC

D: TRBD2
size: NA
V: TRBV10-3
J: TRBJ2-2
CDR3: CAVRGGADTGELFF
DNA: TGTGCCGTTCGGGGAGGGGCGGACACCGGGGAGCTGTTTTTT

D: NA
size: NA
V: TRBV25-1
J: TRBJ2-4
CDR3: CASSPGGALAKNIQYF
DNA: TGTGCCAGCAGCCCTGGCGGGGCCCTAGCCAAAAACATTCAGTACTTC

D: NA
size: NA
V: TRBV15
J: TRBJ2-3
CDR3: CATTPGVRASTDTQYF
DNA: TGTGCCACCACACCCGGGGTCAGGGCTAGCACAGATACGCAGTATTTT

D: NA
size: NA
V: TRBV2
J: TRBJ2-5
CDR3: CASNAGAGETQYF
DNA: TGTGCCAGCAACGCGGGGGCCGGAGAGACCCAGTACTTC

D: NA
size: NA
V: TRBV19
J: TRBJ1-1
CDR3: CASSHGQQNTEAFF
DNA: TGTGCCAGTAGTCACGGGCAGCAGAACACTGAAGCTTTCTTT

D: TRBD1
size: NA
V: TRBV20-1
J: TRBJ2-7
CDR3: CSADGQGSSYEQYF
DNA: TGCAGTGCCGACGGACAGGGGTCATCTTACGAGCAGTACTTC

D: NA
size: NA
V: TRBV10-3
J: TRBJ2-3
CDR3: CATQGTDTQYF
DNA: TGTGCCACCCAAGGAACAGATACGCAGTATTTT

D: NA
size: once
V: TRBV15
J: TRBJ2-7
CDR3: CATSRRPGTPPYEQYF
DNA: TGTGCCACCAGCAGACGGCCGGGGACACCCCCCTACGAGCAGTACTTC

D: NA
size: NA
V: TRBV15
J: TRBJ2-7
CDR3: CATSTGYYEQYF
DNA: TGTGCCACCAGCACTGGCTACTACGAGCAGTACTTC

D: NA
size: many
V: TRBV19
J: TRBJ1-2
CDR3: CASSAERTSGVYTF
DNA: TGTGCCAGTAGCGCCGAGCGGACCTCCGGTGTCTACACCTTC

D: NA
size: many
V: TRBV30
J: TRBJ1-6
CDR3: CAWSDWTENSPLHF
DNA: TGTGCCTGGTCCGATTGGACTGAGAATTCACCCCTCCACTTT

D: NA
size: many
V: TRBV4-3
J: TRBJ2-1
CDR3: CASSQEPLGGNNEQFF
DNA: TGCGCCAGCAGCCAAGAACCCCTAGGTGGTAACAATGAGCAGTTCTTC

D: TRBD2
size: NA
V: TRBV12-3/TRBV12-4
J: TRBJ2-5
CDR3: CASRERGAWETQYF
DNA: TGTGCCAGCAGGGAGCGGGGGGCCTGGGAGACCCAGTACTTC

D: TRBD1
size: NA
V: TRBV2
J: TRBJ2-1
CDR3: CASRETGGIYNEQFF
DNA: TGTGCCAGCAGGGAGACAGGGGGCATCTACAATGAGCAGTTCTTC

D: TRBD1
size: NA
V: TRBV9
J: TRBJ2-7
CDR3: CASSVGTGHYEQYF
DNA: TGTGCCAGCAGCGTAGGGACAGGGCACTACGAGCAGTACTTC

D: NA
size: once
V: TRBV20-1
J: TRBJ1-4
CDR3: CSASRQAGEKLFF
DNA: TGCAGTGCTTCCCGCCAGGCCGGGGAAAAACTGTTTTTT

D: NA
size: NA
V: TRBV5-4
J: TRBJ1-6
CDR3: CASSFANSPLHF
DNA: TGTGCCAGCAGCTTTGCCAACTCACCCCTCCACTTT

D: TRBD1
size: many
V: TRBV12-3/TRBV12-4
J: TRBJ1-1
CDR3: CASSLIRDRSAAFF
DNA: TGTGCCAGCAGTTTGATACGGGACAGGAGTGCAGCTTTCTTT

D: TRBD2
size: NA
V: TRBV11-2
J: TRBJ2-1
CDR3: CASSPTGGTYEQFF
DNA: TGTGCCAGCAGCCCCACGGGAGGGACGTATGAGCAGTTCTTC

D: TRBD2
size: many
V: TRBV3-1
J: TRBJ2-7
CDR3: CASSQGLAGGPGEQYF
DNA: TGTGCCAGCAGCCAGGGACTAGCGGGAGGGCCGGGCGAGCAGTACTTC

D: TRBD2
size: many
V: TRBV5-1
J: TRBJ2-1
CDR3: CASSLASGSSYNEQFF
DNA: TGCGCCAGCAGCTTGGCGAGCGGGAGCTCCTACAATGAGCAGTTCTTC

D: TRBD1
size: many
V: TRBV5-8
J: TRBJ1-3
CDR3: CASSLDRGGNTIYF
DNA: TGTGCCAGCAGCTTGGACAGGGGAGGAAACACCATATATTTT

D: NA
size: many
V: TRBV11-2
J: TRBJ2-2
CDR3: CASSPRQIRGYTGELFF
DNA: TGTGCCAGCAGCCCTAGACAGATTCGCGGTTACACCGGGGAGCTGTTTTTT

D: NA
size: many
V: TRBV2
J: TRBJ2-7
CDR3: CASSEYYEQYF
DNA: TGTGCCAGCAGTGAATACTACGAGCAGTACTTC

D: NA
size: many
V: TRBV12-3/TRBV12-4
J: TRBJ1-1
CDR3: CASINLQNRNTEAFF
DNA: TGTGCCAGCATAAATCTACAGAACCGAAACACTGAAGCTTTCTTT

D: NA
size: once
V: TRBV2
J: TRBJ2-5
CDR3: CASSEGGRAETQYF
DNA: TGTGCCAGCAGTGAAGGGGGACGGGCTGAGACCCAGTACTTC

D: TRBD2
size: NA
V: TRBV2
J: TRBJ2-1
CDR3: CASSVLAASHNEQFF
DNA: TGTGCCAGCAGCGTGCTAGCGGCCTCCCACAATGAGCAGTTCTTC

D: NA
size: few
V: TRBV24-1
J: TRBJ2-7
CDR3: CATSDQTRPSYEQYF
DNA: TGTGCCACCAGTGACCAAACTCGGCCCTCCTACGAGCAGTACTTC

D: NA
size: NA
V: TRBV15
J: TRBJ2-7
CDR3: CATSSSFFIGTYEQYF
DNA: TGTGCCACCAGCAGCTCGTTCTTCATCGGGACCTACGAGCAGTACTTC

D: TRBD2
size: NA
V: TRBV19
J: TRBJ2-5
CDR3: CASRPSGTSGRGVMAQYF
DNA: TGTGCCAGTAGGCCCTCCGGGACTAGCGGGAGGGGGGTCATGGCCCAGTACTTC

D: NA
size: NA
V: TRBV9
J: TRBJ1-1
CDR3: CASSEDLHTEAFF
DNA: TGTGCCAGCAGCGAAGATCTACACACTGAAGCTTTCTTT

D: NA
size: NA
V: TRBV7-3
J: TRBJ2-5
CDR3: CASSTSGGQETQYF
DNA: TGTGCCAGCAGCACCTCCGGGGGCCAAGAGACCCAGTACTTC

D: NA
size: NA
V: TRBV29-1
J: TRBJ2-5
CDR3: CSVEGGVKTQYF
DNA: TGCAGCGTTGAAGGGGGAGTAAAGACCCAGTACTTC

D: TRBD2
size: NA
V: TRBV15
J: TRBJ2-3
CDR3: CATSDQRGGDTQYF
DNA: TGTGCCACCAGCGACCAGCGGGGGGGCGATACGCAGTATTTT

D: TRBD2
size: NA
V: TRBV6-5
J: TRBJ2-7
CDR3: CASSDGGIAYEQYF
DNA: TGTGCCAGCAGTGACGGGGGGATTGCCTACGAGCAGTACTTC

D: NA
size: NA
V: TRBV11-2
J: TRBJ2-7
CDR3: CASSLSRGGYEQYF
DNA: TGTGCCAGCAGCTTAAGTAGAGGGGGCTACGAGCAGTACTTC

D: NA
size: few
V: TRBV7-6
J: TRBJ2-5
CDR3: CASGSWLTETQYF
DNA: TGTGCCAGCGGATCCTGGCTGACCGAGACCCAGTACTTC